One T cell receptor beta chain is described in this entry. The ends were cut back, 3 bases at V and 5 bases at J, with 17 bases in the middle. The germline V gene encodes CDR1 SGHNT and CDR2 YYREEE (reference sequence). This CDR3 is built from 15 residues. The record originates from a study of STAT5B mutations in CD4+ large granular lymphocyte leukemia. Libraries were prepared by immunoSEQ multiplex PCR; TCRdb keeps only in-frame clonotypes and omits some of them. The sample shows 25,000 to 35,000 clones, roughly four fifths of them seen only once. This receptor was obtained from a human donor in good health. V and J are TRBV5-4 and TRBJ1-2; a possible D gene is TRBD1 (6 bases). Sample: CD4+ T cells from blood buffy coats. The CDR3 nucleotides read TGTGCCAGCAGCTCCCGAAAGGGGGGGAGTTATGGCTACACCTTC. Its protein is CASSSRKGGSYGYTF.